A single sample is the source of the 9 T cell receptor beta chains below, sequenced in a study of blood T cell repertoires in COVID-19. Clones were sequenced by immunoSEQ multiplex PCR, and TCRdb holds only the in-frame ones, with some missing. This table has under 15,000 clones, more than 75% appearing once. Sequencing input: peripheral blood. Receptors originate from a man aged 65 to 85 with active COVID-19.

The chain employs TRBV5-4 and TRBJ2-1; 8 nucleotides match TRBD2. Germline CDR1 reads SGHNT; CDR2 reads YYREEE (reference sequence). V was pared by 2 bases and J by 7 bases, with 8 bases of the junction left unmatched. CDR3 length: 15 amino acids. The CDR3: CASSFRKAGENEQFF. CDR3 sequence (DNA): TGTGCCAGCAGCTTCCGAAAAGCGGGAGAAAATGAGCAGTTCTTC.

The chain's CDR3 is CASTADRGPYNEQFF. In nucleotides, the CDR3 is TGTGCCAGCACCGCGGACAGGGGGCCCTACAATGAGCAGTTCTTC. The genes are TRBV2 and TRBJ2-1; 11 bases line up with TRBD1. The CDR3 sequence is 15 residues long. Germline CDR1 and CDR2: SNHLY and FYNNEI. V was pared by 7 bases and J by 2 bases, with 4 bases of the junction left unmatched.

The chain joins TRBV6-6 to TRBJ2-6; D possibly uses TRBD1 or TRBD2 (6 bases each). The CDR3 spans 17 residues. The V end lost 5 bases, the J end lost 4 bases, and 18 bases lay between the germline ends. Looked up from germline, CDR1 is MNHNY and CDR2 is SVGAGI (reference sequence). The CDR3: CASSRTDWGRGANVLTF. CDR3 bases: TGTGCCAGCAGTCGGACAGATTGGGGGAGGGGGGCCAACGTCCTGACTTTC.

The genes are TRBV7-9 and TRBJ2-3, with 8 bases fitting TRBD2. Per germline, CDR1 SEHNR and CDR2 FQNEAQ (reference sequence). The CDR3 is made up of 14 amino acids. Germline trimming cut 4 bases from V and 0 bases from J; bases unmatched to any gene: 0. The DNA for the CDR3 is TGTGCCAGCAGCTGGACTAGCAGCACAGATACGCAGTATTTT. This codes for CASSWTSSTDTQYF.

This clone appeared once. The chain joins TRBV6-5 to TRBJ2-7; 11 bases are shared with TRBD2. Per germline, CDR1 MNHEY and CDR2 SVGAGI. The J segment lost 4 bases and the V segment lost 6 bases, leaving 2 bases of the junction unmatched. CDR3 length equals 13 residues. The CDR3 sequence is CASRRLAGYEQYF. The CDR3 region has the DNA TGTGCCAGCAGAAGACTAGCGGGATACGAGCAGTACTTC.

The chain couples TRBV6-1 to TRBJ1-5, with D possibly TRBD1 on 5 matching bases. Between the trimmed V and J ends, which lost 0 bases and 1 base, there was a span of 7 bases. Germline CDR1 reads MNHNS; CDR2 reads SASEGT. The CDR3 is made up of 15 amino acids. The CDR3 region has the DNA TGTGCCAGCAGTGAAGCGACAGCAAGCAATCAGCCCCAGCATTTT. It translates to CASSEATASNQPQHF.

This clone was seen only once. V usage is TRBV10-2 and J usage is TRBJ2-3; 8 bases fit TRBD1. Trimming at V came to 6 bases and at J to 5 bases, leaving 10 bases not matched to a gene. The germline V gene encodes CDR1 WSHSY and CDR2 SAAADI. The CDR3 has 15 residues. The CDR3 protein is CASRGFQGAGDTQYF. The CDR3, as DNA: TGCGCCAGCAGAGGTTTTCAGGGGGCGGGAGATACGCAGTATTTT.

J is TRBJ2-1 and V is TRBV5-1; 9 nucleotides line up with TRBD1. CDR1 and CDR2 from the germline V gene are SGHRS and YFSETQ. The CDR3 covers 14 residues. Trimming at V came to 4 bases and at J to 6 bases, leaving 5 bases not matched to a gene. DNA for the CDR3: TGCGCCAGCAGCCGGGACAGGGCCCCCAATGAGCAGTTCTTC. Amino acid sequence: CASSRDRAPNEQFF.

CDR3 in DNA: TGTGCCAGCAGTCTCCGGGACAGGTCCTACGAGCAGTACTTC. This codes for CASSLRDRSYEQYF. This sequence joins TRBV6-5 and TRBJ2-7, with 8 positions matching TRBD1. The germline V gene encodes CDR1 MNHEY and CDR2 SVGAGI. Unmatched junction bases numbered 4, after V lost 5 bases and J lost 1 base. This CDR3 is built from 14 residues.